A single sample gave rise to the 32 T cell receptor beta chains below, sequenced in a study of CD8 T cells in ankylosing spondylitis. TCRdb redid the calling of the 5' RACE reads with MiXCR, one entry per CDR3 protein. Of 240,000 or so distinct CDR3 sequences listed, about 10% are singletons. The sequencing sample was made of blood, either unsorted or a sorted T cell fraction (not recorded which). The receptor set was obtained from a male donor with ankylosing spondylitis or in good health (not recorded which).

This clonotype was recorded a few times. The chain uses TRBV30 and TRBJ1-1; D unclear. Trimming left V 4 bases short and J 4 bases short, with 10 bases between. The length of the CDR3 is 12 residues. The germline CDR1 and CDR2 sequences are GTSNPN and SVGIG (reference sequence). The CDR3, as DNA: TGTGCCTGGAACGGTGAGGGCACTGAAGCTTTCTTT. It codes for CAWNGEGTEAFF.

At least ten counts were recorded for this clonotype. The rearrangement links TRBV5-1 to TRBJ2-1, with TRBD2 as a possible D gene (5 bases). CDR3 size: 14 residues. The germline V gene has CDR1 SGHRS and CDR2 YFSETQ. V was shortened by 6 bases and J by 3 bases, with 13 bases between the two germline ends. The CDR3 bases are TGCGCCAGCACCATATCTGGAGGCTACAATGAGCAGTTCTTC. It encodes CASTISGGYNEQFF.

As to this clonotype: An end of the junction differs from the germline gene, which may be a read error. The chain links TRBV20-1 to TRBJ2-4; D is perhaps TRBD1 or TRBD2 (5 bases each). Germline V CDR1 and CDR2: DFQATT, SNEGSKA (reference sequence). The CDR3 runs to 19 residues. As DNA, the CDR3 is TGCTGTGCTAGAGATCCGGGGTTGAGGGGAACGGGAGCCAAAAACATTCAGTACTTC. Encoded protein: CCARDPGLRGTGAKNIQYF.

To note about this clonotype: Being one base from a much bigger clone, this may be a read error. This chain joins TRBV7-6 and TRBJ1-2, with unresolved D. This CDR3 has 12 amino acids. Per the germline V gene, CDR1 is SGHVS and CDR2 is FNYEAQ. The chain's CDR3 is CASSFETFGCTF. The CDR3 bases are TGTGCCAGCAGCTTCGAGACGTTTGGCTGCACCTTC.

This clonotype was recorded at least ten times. The chain couples TRBV5-1 to TRBJ1-1; the D is unclear. Trimming took off 1 base at V and 5 bases at J, with 15 bases between the two ends. The length of the CDR3 is 15 residues. Germline values: CDR1 SGHRS, CDR2 YFSETQ. Written as DNA, the CDR3 is TGCGCCAGCAGCTTGTATCAAGGCCGAGGTACTGAAGCTTTCTTT. Translation gives CASSLYQGRGTEAFF.

This clonotype was observed at least ten times. The gene calls are TRBV20-1 and TRBJ2-1; 15 nucleotides agree with TRBD2. From germline, CDR1 is DFQATT and CDR2 SNEGSKA (reference sequence). The trim removed 6 bases at V and 6 bases at J, leaving 3 bases unmatched. The CDR3 has 14 amino acids. The CDR3 bases are TGCAGTGCGGGGACTAGCGGGAGGAGCAATGAGCAGTTCTTC. Protein product: CSAGTSGRSNEQFF.

This clonotype was detected many times. This chain links TRBV20-1 with TRBJ2-7, with a tentative D call TRBD1 (7 bases). Trimming took 3 bases from V and 6 from J, leaving 18 bases between them. Looked up from germline, CDR1 is DFQATT and CDR2 is SNEGSKA (reference sequence). This CDR3 has 14 amino acids. CDR3 nucleotides: TGCAGTGCTAGTTCCTTGACAGGGACTGGCGAGCAGTACTTC. Translating it yields CSASSLTGTGEQYF.

V is TRBV29-1 and J is TRBJ1-1, with 8 positions matching TRBD1. Looked up from germline, CDR1 is SQVTM and CDR2 is ANQGSEA. Unmatched junction bases numbered 7, after V lost 6 bases and J lost 1 base. This CDR3 region has 14 residues. CDR3 DNA sequence: TGCAGCGTGGGGATGACAGGGGCGAACACTGAAGCTTTCTTT. Translating it yields CSVGMTGANTEAFF.

The rearrangement joins TRBV11-2 to TRBJ1-1; D uncertain. The germline V gene encodes CDR1 SGHAT and CDR2 FQNNGV. The CDR3 loop spans 14 amino acids. The ends were cut back, 4 bases at V and 3 bases at J, with 12 bases in the middle. Here the CDR3 reads CASSSTVGYTEAFF. The CDR3 DNA sequence: TGTGCCAGCAGCTCGACGGTCGGGTACACTGAAGCTTTCTTT.

This clonotype was seen only a few times. The chain couples TRBV28 to TRBJ2-2, with D perhaps TRBD1 or TRBD2 (5 bases each). From germline, CDR1 is MDHEN and CDR2 SYDVKM. V lost 5 bases and J 5 bases, leaving 21 bases between the germline ends. This CDR3 has 17 amino acids. The CDR3 spells CASSRQYRFRGTGELFF. The CDR3 nucleotides are TGTGCCAGCAGTCGCCAATACAGGTTTCGGGGAACCGGGGAGCTGTTTTTT.

In its sample, this clonotype was seen once. The chain uses TRBV28 and TRBJ2-1; tentative D call: TRBD1 (7 bases). In germline, CDR1 is MDHEN, CDR2 SYDVKM. With 5 bases removed from V and 12 bases from J, the gap between germline ends came to 20 bases. The CDR3 length is 14 residues. The DNA of the CDR3 is TGTGCCAGCAGTGTACAACACAGGGGAGGAGGGCAGTTCTTC. Translation gives CASSVQHRGGGQFF.

This clonotype was found many times. V and J are TRBV19 and TRBJ1-1; no definite D call. Trimming took off 6 bases at V and 1 base at J, with 9 bases between the two ends. The germline gives CDR1 LNHDA, CDR2 SQIVND (reference sequence). This CDR3 comprises 13 residues. The CDR3 DNA reads as TGTGCCAGTAGAGAGGGAACGAACACTGAAGCTTTCTTT. Its translation: CASREGTNTEAFF.

In its sample, this clonotype was seen a few times. The genes are TRBV2 and TRBJ2-7; 7 bases align to TRBD1. The CDR3 spans 14 residues. Germline loops: CDR1 SNHLY, CDR2 FYNNEI. Trimming removed 10 bases from V and 0 bases from J; junction bases left unmatched: 9. This chain's CDR3 is CATSTGTDSYEQYF. The CDR3 region has the DNA TGTGCCACTTCGACAGGGACAGACTCCTACGAGCAGTACTTC.

A few counts support this clonotype. The chain recombines TRBV3-1 with TRBJ2-1; D remains ambiguous. Trimming shortened V by 2 bases and J by 6 bases, and 14 bases separated the two germline ends. CDR3 length: 15 residues. Germline V gene lookup returns CDR1 LGHDT and CDR2 YNNKEL (reference sequence). DNA for the CDR3: TGTGCCAGCAGCCAAAGTAGTAGTGTGGGCAATGAGCAGTTCTTC. Residues: CASSQSSSVGNEQFF.

A word on this clonotype: A much larger clonotype is one base distant, so this may be a read error. The genes are TRBV5-6 and TRBJ2-7; TRBD2 might be the D (6 bases). The CDR3 spans 13 residues. The germline gives CDR1 SGHDT, CDR2 YYEEEE. The CDR3 DNA follows: TGTGCCAGCAGCATGGTAGTTATGGAGGGGACTGAGTTC. Residues: CASSMVVMEGTEF.

This clonotype came up many times. The chain carries TRBV5-1 and TRBJ2-1, with D maybe TRBD2 (5 bases). CDR3 length: 12 residues. The V and J ends lost 5 bases and 4 bases respectively, with 7 bases between them. Germline CDR1 is SGHRS and CDR2 is YFSETQ. The DNA of the CDR3 is TGCGCCAGCAGGAGGGATTACAATGAGCAGTTCTTC. Translation: CASRRDYNEQFF.

This clonotype was recorded many times. This chain connects TRBV20-1 to TRBJ2-3; 9 bases are shared with TRBD2. CDR3 length: 21 amino acids. V lost 1 base to trimming and J lost 4 bases; unmatched junction nucleotides: 24. CDR1 and CDR2 from the germline V gene are DFQATT and SNEGSKA (reference sequence). The CDR3 region is CSARGFIGTAAGGPVADTQYF. For the CDR3, the DNA is TGCAGTGCTAGAGGATTCATTGGGACGGCGGCGGGGGGGCCAGTGGCAGATACGCAGTATTTT.

The chain links TRBV28 to TRBJ1-5, with D perhaps matching TRBD1 (6 bases). CDR1 is MDHEN and CDR2 is SYDVKM in the germline V gene. V was trimmed by 4 bases and J by 0 bases, leaving 16 bases between them. The CDR3 runs 17 residues. CDR3: CASSSTLDSYSNQPQHF. The CDR3 DNA reads as TGTGCCAGCAGTTCTACCCTGGACAGTTATAGCAATCAGCCCCAGCATTTT.

The V call is TRBV7-9, the J call TRBJ1-2; 8 bases are a match to TRBD1. The CDR3 is 14 residues long. Germline trimming cut 3 bases from V and 7 bases from J; bases unmatched to any gene: 7. Germline V gene data show CDR1 as SEHNR and CDR2 as FQNEAQ (reference sequence). This chain's CDR3 is CASSFSRQGFGYTF. CDR3 coding DNA: TGTGCCAGCAGCTTTAGCCGACAGGGGTTTGGCTACACCTTC.

This clonotype was seen at least ten times. The rearrangement joins TRBV5-1 to TRBJ1-2, with TRBD1 identical over 7 bases. The CDR3 is 17 amino acids. The trim removed 3 bases at V and 2 bases at J, leaving 13 bases unmatched. Germline CDR1 SGHRS, CDR2 YFSETQ. CDR3 in amino acids: CASSWDRQGSLNYGYTF. CDR3 bases: TGCGCCAGCAGCTGGGACCGACAGGGAAGTTTGAACTATGGCTACACCTTC.

This clonotype was found many times. The chain uses TRBV7-3 and TRBJ2-5, with unresolved D. CDR3 length equals 15 residues. V was pared by 0 bases and J by 6 bases, with 14 bases between. CDR1 and CDR2 (germline): SGHTA, FQGTGA. CDR3 in amino acids: CASSLTGASRQTQYF. The DNA of the CDR3 is TGTGCCAGCAGCTTAACAGGAGCCAGCAGACAGACCCAGTACTTC.

This clonotype was seen only once. A single base separates this from a much larger clone, so it may be a read error. The chain uses TRBV18 and TRBJ2-2; D perhaps matches TRBD1 (5 bases). This CDR3 comprises 16 residues. V was cut by 2 bases and J by 2 bases, with 12 bases left in between. Per germline, CDR1 KGHSH and CDR2 LQKENI. Here the CDR3 DNA reads TGTGCCAGCTCACCATACCAGGACACCAACACCGGGGAGCTGTTTTTT. Encoded protein: CASSPYQDTNTGELFF.

This clonotype appeared a few times. The rearrangement joins TRBV27 to TRBJ1-5; the match to TRBD1 covers 9 bases. Germline values: CDR1 MNHEY, CDR2 SMNVEV (reference sequence). J was trimmed by 6 bases and V by 7 bases; bases with no gene match: 10. CDR3 length equals 15 residues. DNA for the CDR3: TGTGCCAGCAAGGAAGGGACAGGGTACGCTCAGCCCCAGCATTTT. Amino acids: CASKEGTGYAQPQHF.

This clonotype was seen repeatedly, ten times or more. The CDR3 loop is CASSFGVQETQYF. CDR3 bases: TGTGCCAGCAGTTTTGGCGTACAAGAGACCCAGTACTTC. The chain is built from TRBV12-3 or TRBV12-4 and TRBJ2-5; D unclear. Trimming took off 3 bases at V and 2 bases at J, with 7 bases between the two ends. CDR3 size: 13 residues.

This clonotype was recorded a few times. V gene TRBV12-3 or TRBV12-4 combines with J gene TRBJ1-5, with D perhaps TRBD1 (5 bases). The CDR3 extends over 16 amino acids. Trimming cost V 1 base and J 0 bases, with 10 bases left between them. CDR3 loop: CASSLDAGYSNQPQHF. In DNA, the CDR3 is TGTGCCAGCAGTTTAGATGCAGGGTATAGCAATCAGCCCCAGCATTTT.

This clonotype appeared many times. The chain uses TRBV20-1 and TRBJ1-5, with D hard to call. V lost 0 bases to trimming and J lost 3 bases, with 12 bases between them. This CDR3 has 15 residues. Germline CDR1 reads DFQATT; CDR2 reads SNEGSKA (reference sequence). The CDR3 bases are TGCAGTGCTAGAGATGGAGGCAGAGACAATCAGCCCCAGCATTTT. Translated: CSARDGGRDNQPQHF.

The chain has TRBV7-6 and TRBJ2-6; D assignment may be TRBD1 or TRBD2 (7 bases each). Germline V gene lookup returns CDR1 SGHVS and CDR2 FNYEAQ. This CDR3 has 17 residues. Between the trimmed V and J ends, which lost 3 bases and 2 bases, there was a span of 14 bases. The CDR3 DNA sequence: TGTGCCAGCAGCTTGGGAGGGGGCCCCCCTGGGGCCAACGTCCTGACTTTC. Amino acid sequence: CASSLGGGPPGANVLTF. The full variable domain, in which reference TRBV7-6 and TRBJ2-6 provide the parts outside the CDR3, is GAGVSQSPRYKVTKRGQDVALRCDPISGHVSLYWYRQALGQGPEFLTYFNYEAQQDKSGLPNDRFSAERPEGSISTLTIQRTEQRDSAMYRCASSLGGGPPGANVLTFGAGSRLTVL.

This clonotype was seen a few times. The rearrangement links TRBV5-1 to TRBJ2-2; D might be TRBD1 (6 bases). Germline CDR1 SGHRS, CDR2 YFSETQ. Between the trimmed V and J ends, which lost 2 bases and 2 bases, there was a span of 13 bases. There are 16 residues in the CDR3. The CDR3 here is CASSFSGTLNTGELFF. The CDR3, as DNA: TGCGCCAGCAGCTTCTCCGGGACACTCAACACCGGGGAGCTGTTTTTT.

In its sample, this clonotype was seen many times. The chain combines TRBV7-2 with TRBJ1-2; 9 bases align to TRBD1. CDR1 is SGHTA and CDR2 is FQGNSA in the germline V gene. V dropped 0 bases and J dropped 2; count of bases not matched to a gene: 1. This CDR3 spans 15 amino acids. The CDR3 sequence: CASSLAGTGNYGYTF. CDR3 coding DNA: TGTGCCAGCAGCTTAGCCGGGACAGGGAACTATGGCTACACCTTC.

The chain links TRBV6-2 or TRBV6-3 to TRBJ2-3, with no clear D. In germline, CDR1 is MNHEY, CDR2 SVGEGT. The V and J ends lost 6 bases and 8 bases respectively, with 18 bases between them. The CDR3 has 14 amino acids. The CDR3, as DNA: TGTGCCAGCAGGTCCGGGCCAACTTGGGGTACGCAGTATTTT. Translated, it gives CASRSGPTWGTQYF.

Only a few counts were recorded for this clonotype. The V call is TRBV5-1, the J call TRBJ1-1; D unclear. Between the trimmed V and J ends, which lost 0 bases and 4 bases, there was a span of 19 bases. The CDR3 consists of 17 residues. Germline loops: CDR1 SGHRS, CDR2 YFSETQ. Here the CDR3 DNA reads TGCGCCAGCAGCTTGGCCGTCCGTGGCGTTTCGAGCACTGAAGCTTTCTTT. It codes for CASSLAVRGVSSTEAFF. Supplemented by reference TRBV5-1 and TRBJ1-1, the full variable domain reads KAGVTQTPRYLIKTRGQQVTLSCSPISGHRSVSWYQQTPGQGLQFLFEYFSETQRNKGNFPGRFSGRQFSNSRSEMNVSTLELGDSALYLCASSLAVRGVSSTEAFFGQGTRLTVV.

This clonotype has more than one count but fewer than ten. This chain's CDR3 is CASRPGTVNTEAFF. CDR3 DNA: TGTGCCAGCAGACCCGGGACAGTTAACACTGAAGCTTTCTTT. The rearrangement links TRBV12-3 or TRBV12-4 to TRBJ1-1, with TRBD1 matching 7 bases. Germline trimming cut 6 bases from V and 2 bases from J; bases unmatched to any gene: 6. The CDR3 runs to 14 residues.